This record covers a single T cell receptor beta chain. In germline, CDR1 is SGHDT, CDR2 YYEEEE. This CDR3 is 15 amino acids long. Trimming took off 5 bases at V and 4 bases at J, with 16 bases between the two ends. Profiled with immunoSEQ multiplex PCR; TCRdb holds only in-frame clones, not every one. The sample includes approximately 30,000 clones, approximately 86% of them seen just once. These data are taken from a study of OX40 agonist ivuxolimab in advanced cancers. The sample was CD4+ or CD8+ T cells sorted from blood, taken in a trial of the OX40 agonist ivuxolimab. The sequence was obtained from an adult with an advanced solid tumor such as melanoma, head and neck, liver or kidney cancer. The chain links TRBV5-6 to TRBJ1-3; D is unclear. The CDR3 DNA sequence: TGTGCCAGCAGACTCGGGCCCCTAGCGGGAAACACCATATATTTT. Residues: CASRLGPLAGNTIYF.